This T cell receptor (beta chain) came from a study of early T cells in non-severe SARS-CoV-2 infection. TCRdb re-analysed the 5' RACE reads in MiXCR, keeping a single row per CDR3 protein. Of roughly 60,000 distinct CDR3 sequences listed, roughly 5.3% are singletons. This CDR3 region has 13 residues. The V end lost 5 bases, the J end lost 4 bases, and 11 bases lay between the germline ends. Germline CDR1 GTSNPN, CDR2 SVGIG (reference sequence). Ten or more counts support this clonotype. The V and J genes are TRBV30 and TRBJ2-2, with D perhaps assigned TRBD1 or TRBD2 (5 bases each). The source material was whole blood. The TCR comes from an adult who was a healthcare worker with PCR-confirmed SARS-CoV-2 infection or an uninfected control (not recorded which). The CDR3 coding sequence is TGTGCCTGGGGGACCCTCCTCACCGGGGAGCTGTTTTTT. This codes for CAWGTLLTGELFF.